The rows below give T cell receptor beta chains drawn from one sample of a study of OX40 agonist ivuxolimab in advanced cancers. Data came from immunoSEQ multiplex PCR; TCRdb stores just in-frame clones and leaves some out. Among 40,000 to 50,000 clones listed, about 85% were seen once. The sample was CD4+ or CD8+ T cells sorted from blood, taken in a trial of the OX40 agonist ivuxolimab. Source of these receptors: an adult with an advanced solid tumor such as melanoma, head and neck, liver or kidney cancer. The CDR3 runs from the conserved cysteine through the conserved F or W. Fields, in order: V gene, D gene, J gene, clone size, CDR3 DNA, CDR3 protein. D genes are given only for firm matches. Only part of the rows carry a size: once, few, many, or a class if the clone is expanded.

TRBV28	-	TRBJ2-7	-	TGTGCCACCACCCCGGGCGCCTACGAGCAGTACTTC	CATTPGAYEQYF
TRBV4-2	TRBD2	TRBJ2-3	-	TGTGCCAGCAGTCCAGCGGGGAGCACAGATACGCAGTATTTT	CASSPAGSTDTQYF
TRBV7-9	TRBD2	TRBJ2-5	-	TGTGCCAGCAGCCCTCCCGGACTAGCGGGACAAGAGACCCAGTACTTC	CASSPPGLAGQETQYF
TRBV5-1	-	TRBJ1-1	-	TGCGCCAGCAGCCACCTCCCCCGAGTTGGCGGGGACACTGAAGCTTTCTTT	CASSHLPRVGGDTEAFF
TRBV7-2	TRBD2	TRBJ2-3	-	TGTGCCAGCAGAAAGACTAGCGGGGGGCTGGATACGCAGTATTTT	CASRKTSGGLDTQYF
TRBV7-2	TRBD2	TRBJ2-7	once	TGTGCCAGCAGCCGCAAGGGGACTAGCGGGGGCCTTTCCTACGAGCAGTACTTC	CASSRKGTSGGLSYEQYF
TRBV18	TRBD1	TRBJ1-6	-	TGTGCCAGCTCACGCTTCTCGGACAGGGATGGTAATTCACCCCTCCACTTT	CASSRFSDRDGNSPLHF
TRBV19	-	TRBJ1-5	-	TGTGCCAGTAGTGGTCTTCAGGGCGACCAGCATTTT	CASSGLQGDQHF
TRBV6-1	-	TRBJ2-7	once	TGTGCCAGCGCCCTACAGGTCCCCTACGAGCAGTACTTC	CASALQVPYEQYF
TRBV7-7	-	TRBJ2-1	-	TGTGCTAGCAGCTTAGAGTGGGCGATGTTGAATGAGCAGTTCTTC	CASSLEWAMLNEQFF
TRBV28	TRBD2	TRBJ2-5	-	TGTGCCAGCAGTTTATCTGTGGGAGGGCCCCAAGAGACCCAGTACTTC	CASSLSVGGPQETQYF
TRBV11-2	-	TRBJ2-1	-	TGTGCCAGCAGCTTAGTCCCGAAAAGCTCCTACAATGAGCAGTTCTTC	CASSLVPKSSYNEQFF
TRBV5-4	TRBD1	TRBJ2-1	-	TGTGCCAGCAGCTTGGTGGGCAGGGGGGAGCAGTTCTTC	CASSLVGRGEQFF
TRBV5-1	-	TRBJ2-3	-	TGCGCCAGCAGCTTGCAGGGGGGTAGCACAGATACGCAGTATTTT	CASSLQGGSTDTQYF
TRBV7-6	-	TRBJ1-1	-	TGTGCCAGCAGTCCGAGGCCGGGGAACACTGAAGCTTTCTTT	CASSPRPGNTEAFF
TRBV10-3	-	TRBJ2-7	-	TGTGCCATCAGTGCCAGGGATTTGTCCTACGAGCAGTACTTC	CAISARDLSYEQYF
TRBV6-6	-	TRBJ2-5	-	TGTGCCTCCTCTTGGGGCCCGAGGGAGACCCAGTACTTC	CASSWGPRETQYF
TRBV6-5	TRBD2	TRBJ2-3	-	TGTGCCAGCAGGGAGACTAGCGGGGCAGATACGCAGTATTTT	CASRETSGADTQYF
TRBV6-4	TRBD2	TRBJ2-1	once	TGTGCCAGCAGTGTCGAAGCGGGGGGTTACAATGAGCAGTTCTTC	CASSVEAGGYNEQFF
TRBV30	-	TRBJ1-2	-	TGTGCCTGGAGTCTTGGCCCCCTAAGTACCTTC	CAWSLGPLSTF
TRBV29-1	-	TRBJ1-2	-	TGCAGCGTTGATAACCAGAACTATGGCTACACCTTC	CSVDNQNYGYTF
TRBV11-2	-	TRBJ1-1	-	TGTGCCAGCAGCTTAGGGATTACGACACTAACGGACACTGAAGCTTTCTTT	CASSLGITTLTDTEAFF
TRBV19	-	TRBJ1-3	-	TGTGCCAGTAGTATCGCAGGACAAAGCTCTGGAAACACCATATATTTT	CASSIAGQSSGNTIYF
TRBV7-3	TRBD1	TRBJ2-1	-	TGTGCCAGCAGAGGGACAGGGGTCGACAATGAGCAGTTCTTC	CASRGTGVDNEQFF